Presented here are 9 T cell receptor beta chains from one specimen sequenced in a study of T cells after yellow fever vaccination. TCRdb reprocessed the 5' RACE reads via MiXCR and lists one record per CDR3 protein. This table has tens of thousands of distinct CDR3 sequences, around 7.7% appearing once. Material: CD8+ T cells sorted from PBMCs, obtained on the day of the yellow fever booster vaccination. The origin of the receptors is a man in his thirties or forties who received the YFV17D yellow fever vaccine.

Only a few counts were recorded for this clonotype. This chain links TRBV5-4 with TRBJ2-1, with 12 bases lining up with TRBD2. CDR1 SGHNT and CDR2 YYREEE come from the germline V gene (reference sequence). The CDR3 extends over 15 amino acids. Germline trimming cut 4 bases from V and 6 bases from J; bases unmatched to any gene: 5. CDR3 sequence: CASSLAGGPINEQFF. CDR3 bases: TGTGCCAGCAGCCTAGCGGGAGGGCCTATCAATGAGCAGTTCTTC.

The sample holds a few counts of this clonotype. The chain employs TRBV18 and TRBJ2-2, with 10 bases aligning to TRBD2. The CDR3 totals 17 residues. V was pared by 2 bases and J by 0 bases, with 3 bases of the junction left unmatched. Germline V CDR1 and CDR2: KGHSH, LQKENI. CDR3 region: CASSPGAGGPNTGELFF. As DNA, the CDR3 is TGTGCCAGCTCACCAGGAGCGGGAGGGCCGAACACCGGGGAGCTGTTTTTT.

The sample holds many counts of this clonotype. CDR3 sequence reads: CSAGSGSSYNEQFF. In DNA form, the CDR3 reads TGCAGTGCAGGTAGCGGGAGCTCCTACAATGAGCAGTTCTTC. J is TRBJ2-1 and V is TRBV20-1; TRBD2 matches 9 bases. The CDR3 is 14 residues long. Germline loops: CDR1 DFQATT, CDR2 SNEGSKA (reference sequence). V dropped 6 bases and J dropped 0; count of bases not matched to a gene: 3.

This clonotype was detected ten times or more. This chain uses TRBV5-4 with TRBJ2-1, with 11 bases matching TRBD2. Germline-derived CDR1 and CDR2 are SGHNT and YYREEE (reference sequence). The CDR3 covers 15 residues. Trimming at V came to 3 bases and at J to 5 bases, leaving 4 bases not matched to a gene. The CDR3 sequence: CASSSGLADDNEQFF. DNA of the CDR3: TGTGCCAGCAGCTCGGGACTAGCGGACGACAATGAGCAGTTCTTC.

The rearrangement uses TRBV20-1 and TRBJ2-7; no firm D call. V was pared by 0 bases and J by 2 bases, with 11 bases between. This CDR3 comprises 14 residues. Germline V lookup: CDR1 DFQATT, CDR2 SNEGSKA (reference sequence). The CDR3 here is CSARDLGIAYEQYF. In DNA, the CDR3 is TGCAGTGCTAGAGATCTTGGGATCGCCTACGAGCAGTACTTC.

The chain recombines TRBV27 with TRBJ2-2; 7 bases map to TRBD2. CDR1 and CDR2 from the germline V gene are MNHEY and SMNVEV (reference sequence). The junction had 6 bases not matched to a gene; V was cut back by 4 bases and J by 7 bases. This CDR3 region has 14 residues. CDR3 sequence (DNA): TGTGCCAGCAGTTCAGGACTAGATGTCGGGGAGCTGTTTTTT. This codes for CASSSGLDVGELFF.

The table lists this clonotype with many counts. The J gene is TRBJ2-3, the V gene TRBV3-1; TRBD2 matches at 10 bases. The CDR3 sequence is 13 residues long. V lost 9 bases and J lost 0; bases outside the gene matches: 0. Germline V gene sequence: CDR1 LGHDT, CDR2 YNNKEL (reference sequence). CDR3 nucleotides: TGTGCCAGGACTAGCGGGAGCACAGATACGCAGTATTTT. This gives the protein CARTSGSTDTQYF.

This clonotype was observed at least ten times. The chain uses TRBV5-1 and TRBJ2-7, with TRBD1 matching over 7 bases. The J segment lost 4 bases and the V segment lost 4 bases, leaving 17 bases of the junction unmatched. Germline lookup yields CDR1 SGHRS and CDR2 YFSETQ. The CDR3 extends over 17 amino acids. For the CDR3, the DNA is TGCGCCAGCAGCGGCGCCCAGACAGGGCGATCGTTATACGAGCAGTACTTC. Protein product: CASSGAQTGRSLYEQYF.

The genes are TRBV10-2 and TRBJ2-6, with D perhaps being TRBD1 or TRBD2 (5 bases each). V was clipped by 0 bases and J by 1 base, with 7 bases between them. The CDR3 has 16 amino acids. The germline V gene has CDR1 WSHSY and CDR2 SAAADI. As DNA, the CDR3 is TGCGCCAGCAGTGAGTCGTGGGGGTCTGGGGCCAACGTCCTGACTTTC. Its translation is CASSESWGSGANVLTF.